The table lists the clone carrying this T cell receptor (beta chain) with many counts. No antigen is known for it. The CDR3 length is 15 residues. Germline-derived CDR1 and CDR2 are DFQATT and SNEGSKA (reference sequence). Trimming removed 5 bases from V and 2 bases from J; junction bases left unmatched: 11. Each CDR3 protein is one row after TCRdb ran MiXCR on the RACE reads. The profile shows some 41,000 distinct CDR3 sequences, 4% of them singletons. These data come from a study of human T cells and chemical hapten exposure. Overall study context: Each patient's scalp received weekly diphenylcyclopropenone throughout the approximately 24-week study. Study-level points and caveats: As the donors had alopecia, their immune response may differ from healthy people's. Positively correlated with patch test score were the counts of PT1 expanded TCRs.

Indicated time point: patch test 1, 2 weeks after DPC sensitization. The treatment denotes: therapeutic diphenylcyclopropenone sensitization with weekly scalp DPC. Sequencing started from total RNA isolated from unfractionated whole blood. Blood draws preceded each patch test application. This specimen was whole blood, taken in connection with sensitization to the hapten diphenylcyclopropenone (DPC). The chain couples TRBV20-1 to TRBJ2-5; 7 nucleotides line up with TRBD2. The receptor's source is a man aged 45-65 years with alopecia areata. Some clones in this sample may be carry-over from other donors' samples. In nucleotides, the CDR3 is TGCAGTGCTGGACCCGTGAGCGGGATACAAGAGACCCAGTACTTC. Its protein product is CSAGPVSGIQETQYF.